The entry that follows covers one T cell receptor (beta chain) sequence. Assay used: immunoSEQ multiplex PCR; TCRdb lists only in-frame clones, some missing. The sample has around 160,000 clones; more than 65% are singletons. The source of the sample is a study of blood T cell repertoires in COVID-19. About the research overall: Acute and convalescent COVID-19 specimens originated in the United States, Italy and Spain. The cDNA or gDNA used as material had been derived from T cells, B-cell-depleted T cells, or PBMCs.

Trimming left V 5 bases short and J 5 bases short, with 15 bases between. The V gene's germline CDR1 is KGHSH and CDR2 LQKENI. This CDR3 has 14 amino acids. Material: peripheral blood. The V call is TRBV18, the J call TRBJ1-1; no firm D call. This clonotype was obtained from a woman older than 75 with acute or convalescent COVID-19. Here the CDR3 DNA reads TGTGCCAGCTCAGCTATTCGGGAAGGGACTGAAGCTTTCTTT. It codes for CASSAIREGTEAFF.